The rows below give T cell receptor beta chains drawn from one sample of a study of shared clonotypes between healthy human individuals. Assay used: immunoSEQ multiplex PCR; TCRdb lists only in-frame clones, some missing. This sample has some 1.4 million clones; 96% occur once, and the top ten carry roughly 1.2%. The sample was naive CD4+ T cells sorted from blood. These receptors came from a man aged 25-45 years in good health. The CDR3 runs from the conserved cysteine through the conserved F or W. Clone size is given for some rows only: seen once, a few or many times, or a class if the clone is expanded.

CDR3 length: 16
clone size: .
V gene: TRBV19
CDR3 protein: CASSPSHASGANVLTF

CDR3 length: 15
clone size: .
V gene: TRBV4-3
CDR3 protein: CASSQGPSGSYEQYF

CDR3 length: 16
clone size: .
V gene: TRBV9
CDR3 protein: CASSKLGGQGQETQYF

CDR3 length: 11
clone size: .
V gene: TRBV20-1
CDR3 protein: CSARGSYGYTF

CDR3 length: 16
clone size: .
V gene: TRBV13
CDR3 protein: CASSFRRQDGDNEQFF

CDR3 length: 15
clone size: .
V gene: TRBV7-9
CDR3 protein: CASRRDRVNTGELFF

CDR3 length: 13
clone size: .
V gene: TRBV27
CDR3 protein: CASSFWETGELFF

CDR3 length: 16
clone size: .
V gene: TRBV11-3
CDR3 protein: CASSSAGPTSTDTQYF

CDR3 length: 14
clone size: .
V gene: TRBV7-6
CDR3 protein: CASSRQSRGDTQYF

CDR3 length: 13
clone size: .
V gene: TRBV2
CDR3 protein: CASSERGYTEAFF

CDR3 length: 13
clone size: .
V gene: TRBV19
CDR3 protein: CASSDRGRLRQYF

CDR3 length: 17
clone size: .
V gene: TRBV15
CDR3 protein: CATSRGLAGGPTYEQYF

CDR3 length: 13
clone size: few
V gene: TRBV5-1
CDR3 protein: CASSSAPNQPQHF

CDR3 length: 17
clone size: .
V gene: TRBV7-9
CDR3 protein: CASSLSEGRENTGELFF

CDR3 length: 16
clone size: .
V gene: TRBV19
CDR3 protein: CASSIQSGTGVREQYF

CDR3 length: 16
clone size: .
V gene: TRBV18
CDR3 protein: CASSPGRGAGVETQYF

CDR3 length: 13
clone size: .
V gene: TRBV5-1
CDR3 protein: CASSLEGVNEQYF

CDR3 length: 16
clone size: .
V gene: TRBV10-2
CDR3 protein: CASRDSGLAASYEQYF

CDR3 length: 12
clone size: .
V gene: TRBV15
CDR3 protein: CATSAGLLGQFF

CDR3 length: 15
clone size: .
V gene: TRBV5-1
CDR3 protein: CASSLALDRAHEQYF

CDR3 length: 15
clone size: .
V gene: TRBV28
CDR3 protein: CASRHPRGTSYEQYF

CDR3 length: 11
clone size: .
V gene: TRBV6-1
CDR3 protein: CASRLQETQYF

CDR3 length: 12
clone size: once
V gene: TRBV5-1
CDR3 protein: CASSLTQETQYF

CDR3 length: 16
clone size: .
V gene: TRBV19
CDR3 protein: CASSPRGRESYDTQYF

CDR3 length: 16
clone size: .
V gene: TRBV28
CDR3 protein: CASSFGVQGAGDTQYF

CDR3 length: 16
clone size: .
V gene: TRBV2
CDR3 protein: CASSPRLAGATDTQYF

CDR3 length: 13
clone size: once
V gene: TRBV2
CDR3 protein: CASSEEGDQPQHF

CDR3 length: 13
clone size: .
V gene: TRBV6-5
CDR3 protein: CASSPDAWGTQYF